This TCR beta chain was identified in a study of blood T cells in healthy people across ages. Looked up from germline, CDR1 is LGHNA and CDR2 is YSLEER. The CDR3 extends over 18 amino acids. V shed 1 base and J 0 bases; nucleotides not matched to a gene: 9. A second PCR of roughly 7 to 11 cycles used a sample-barcoded 5' primer and a J-beta primer mix. Each CDR3 protein is one row after TCRdb ran MiXCR on the 5' RACE reads. The data hold hundreds of thousands of distinct CDR3 sequences, with 45% to 60% observed a single time. The TCR originated in a woman aged 80 or over in good health. The sequenced sample consisted of blood. The J gene is TRBJ2-3, the V gene TRBV4-3; 8 bases are a match to TRBD2. CDR3 sequence reads: CASSQGSGRAPSTDTQYF. Here the CDR3 DNA reads TGCGCCAGCAGCCAAGGGTCCGGGAGGGCTCCTAGCACAGATACGCAGTATTTT.